One sample yielded the 10 T cell receptor beta chains listed below, sequenced in a study of identical twins. TCRdb recomputed calls from the 5' RACE reads with MiXCR, one row per CDR3 protein. The table records about 1.7 million distinct CDR3 sequences, about 31% of them present only once. Sequenced material: cord blood. The receptors originated from a newborn girl in good health.

The rearrangement joins TRBV28 to TRBJ2-4; the match to TRBD2 covers 8 bases. V lost 3 bases to trimming and J lost 5 bases; unmatched junction nucleotides: 9. Germline CDR1 MDHEN, CDR2 SYDVKM. CDR3 size: 16 residues. CDR3 bases: TGTGCCAGCAGTTTGATGTGGACTAGCTTCCAAAACATTCAGTACTTC. The encoded protein is CASSLMWTSFQNIQYF.

This clonotype was observed many times. The chain carries TRBV5-1 and TRBJ2-5; D gene unclear. This CDR3 is 13 amino acids long. Germline values: CDR1 SGHRS, CDR2 YFSETQ. V lost 2 bases to trimming and J lost 2 bases, with 7 bases between them. CDR3 protein: CASSLILQETQYF. The DNA of the CDR3 is TGCGCCAGCAGCTTAATCCTACAAGAGACCCAGTACTTC.

In DNA form, the CDR3 reads TGTGCCAGCAGCGACGGGGGGGGCCGAGATACGCAGTATTTT. It encodes CASSDGGGRDTQYF. The V gene is TRBV9, the J gene TRBJ2-3; 8 bases match TRBD2. Per germline, CDR1 SGDLS and CDR2 YYNGEE. There are 14 residues in the CDR3. V was pared by 3 bases and J by 5 bases, with 5 bases of the junction left unmatched.

In this sample, this clonotype turned up a few times. The chain has TRBV20-1 and TRBJ2-1, with D perhaps being TRBD1 or TRBD2 (5 bases each). Germline V gene lookup returns CDR1 DFQATT and CDR2 SNEGSKA (reference sequence). The CDR3 is made up of 14 amino acids. V dropped 5 bases and J dropped 0 bases, with 11 bases sitting between them. As DNA, the CDR3 is TGCAGTGCTGGGACCGCTAGCTCCTACAATGAGCAGTTCTTC. Protein sequence: CSAGTASSYNEQFF.

There are a few counts of this clonotype. J is TRBJ1-4 and V is TRBV5-1; D is possibly TRBD1 (5 bases). The CDR3 has 15 amino acids. Trimming pared 4 bases from V and 4 bases from J, leaving 14 bases between. Germline lookup yields CDR1 SGHRS and CDR2 YFSETQ. CDR3 sequence: CASSDTGASNEKLFF. CDR3 in DNA: TGCGCCAGCAGCGACACAGGCGCCAGTAATGAAAAACTGTTTTTT.

This chain links TRBV24-1 with TRBJ2-1; 11 bases map to TRBD2. The closer fit of TRBJ2-7 to the DNA end suggests the J call may be wrong. This CDR3 is built from 16 residues. Germline V lookup: CDR1 KGHDR, CDR2 SFDVKD. For the CDR3, the DNA is TGTGCCACCAGTGTCGGGACTAGCGGTTCCTACAATGAGCAGTACTTC. As protein: CATSVGTSGSYNEQYF.

The rearrangement joins TRBV4-2 to TRBJ2-1, with unresolved D. This CDR3 has 16 amino acids. Germline CDR1 is LGHNA and CDR2 is YNFKEQ. Trimming stripped 2 bases from V and 7 bases from J, with 18 bases between. CDR3 sequence reads: CASSQPFKGLKNEQFF. In DNA, the CDR3 is TGTGCCAGCAGCCAACCCTTTAAGGGCCTAAAGAATGAGCAGTTCTTC.

This clonotype was observed a handful of times. The chain combines TRBV20-1 with TRBJ1-2; D perhaps matches TRBD1 (5 bases). The CDR3 loop spans 13 amino acids. Germline-derived CDR1 and CDR2 are DFQATT and SNEGSKA (reference sequence). Trimming removed 5 bases from V and 3 bases from J, with 13 bases in between. As DNA, the CDR3 is TGCAGTGCTGCCCCCAGGGAAGACTATGGCTACACCTTC. It yields the protein CSAAPREDYGYTF.

The chain has TRBV2 and TRBJ2-2; D is ambiguous. This CDR3 region has 13 residues. Germline V CDR1 and CDR2: SNHLY, FYNNEI. V lost 6 bases and J 8 bases, leaving 13 bases between the germline ends. The CDR3 here is CASRRLSPGELFF. The CDR3 coding sequence is TGTGCCAGCAGGCGATTAAGCCCGGGGGAGCTGTTTTTT.

V is TRBV3-1 and J is TRBJ1-1, with D possibly matching TRBD1 (5 bases). The CDR3 is made up of 17 amino acids. Germline V gene lookup returns CDR1 LGHDT and CDR2 YNNKEL (reference sequence). The V end was cut by 1 base, the J end by 0 bases, with 15 bases between. The CDR3 DNA sequence: TGTGCCAGCAGCCAAGTATACAGGTTCCGAATGAACACTGAAGCTTTCTTT. Translated, it gives CASSQVYRFRMNTEAFF.